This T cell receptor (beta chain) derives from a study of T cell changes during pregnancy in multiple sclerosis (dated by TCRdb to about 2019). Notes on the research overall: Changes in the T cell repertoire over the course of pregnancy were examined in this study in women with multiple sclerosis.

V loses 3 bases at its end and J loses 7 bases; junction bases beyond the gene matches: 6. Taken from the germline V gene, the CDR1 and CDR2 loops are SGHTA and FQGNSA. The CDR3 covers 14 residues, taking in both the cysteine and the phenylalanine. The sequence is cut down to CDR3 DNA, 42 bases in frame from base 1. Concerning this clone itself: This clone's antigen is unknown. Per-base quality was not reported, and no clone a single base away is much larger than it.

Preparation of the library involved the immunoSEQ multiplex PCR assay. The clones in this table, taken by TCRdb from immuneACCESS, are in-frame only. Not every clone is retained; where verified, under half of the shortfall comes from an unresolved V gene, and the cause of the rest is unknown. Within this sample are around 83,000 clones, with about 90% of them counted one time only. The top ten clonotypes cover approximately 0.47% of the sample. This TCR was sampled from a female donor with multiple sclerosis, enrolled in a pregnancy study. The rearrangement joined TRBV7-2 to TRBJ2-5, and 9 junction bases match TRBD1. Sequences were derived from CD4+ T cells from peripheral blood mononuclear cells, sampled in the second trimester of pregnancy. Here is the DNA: TGTGCCAGCAGCTTCGACAGGGGGGGCTCGACCCAGTACTTC. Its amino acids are CASSFDRGGSTQYF.